These 8 T cell receptor beta chains originate from one sample sequenced in a study of T-cell reconstitution after alpha-beta-depleted transplantation in children. The authors prepared the TCRbeta library with unique molecular identifiers. Each CDR3 protein gets one entry after TCRdb re-called the PCR reads with MiXCR. The data show hundreds of thousands of distinct CDR3 sequences, 6.5% to 9% seen once. The sequences come from PBMCs, mostly from graft donor cells, collected 180 days after TCRalphabeta/CD19-depleted stem cell transplant. The receptors were gathered from a male patient between 5 and 17 years old who had a stem cell transplant for acute lymphoblastic leukemia, so the T cells may come from the graft donor.

This clonotype appeared many times. The chain links TRBV20-1 to TRBJ1-2; no clear D gene. The CDR3 is made up of 12 amino acids. Germline V lookup: CDR1 DFQATT, CDR2 SNEGSKA (reference sequence). V lost 4 bases, J lost 5 bases, and 11 bases lay in between. The CDR3 reads CSAKAHLYGYTF. Written as DNA, the CDR3 is TGCAGTGCTAAGGCCCACCTTTATGGCTACACCTTC.

This clonotype was detected many times. V usage is TRBV4-1 and J usage is TRBJ1-2; TRBD1 aligns across 8 bases. The V segment lost 5 bases and the J segment 2 bases; nucleotides outside the gene matches: 7. The CDR3 extends over 15 amino acids. CDR1 and CDR2 from the germline V gene are MGHRA and YSYEKL. CDR3 nucleotide sequence: TGCGCCAGCAGCACTCAGACAGGGGAAAACTATGGCTACACCTTC. As protein: CASSTQTGENYGYTF.

This clonotype was seen repeatedly, ten times or more. Written as DNA, the CDR3 is TGTGCCAGCAGTTGGAGTCCCAGTCACGTATACAATGAGCAGTTCTTC. This translates into CASSWSPSHVYNEQFF. The J gene is TRBJ2-1, the V gene TRBV6-5; D is unclear. V lost 4 bases and J lost 4, with 17 bases in between. The CDR3 covers 16 residues. Germline V gives CDR1 MNHEY, CDR2 SVGAGI.

In this sample, this clonotype turned up many times. The J gene is TRBJ2-2, the V gene TRBV10-3, with D perhaps matching TRBD1 (6 bases). From germline, CDR1 is ENHRY and CDR2 SYGVKD. The V gene lost 4 bases and the J gene lost 0 bases, with 12 bases spanning the gap. This CDR3 is built from 16 residues. The DNA of the CDR3 is TGTGCCATCAGTGTAAGGGACACCTCGAACACCGGGGAGCTGTTTTTT. Translating gives CAISVRDTSNTGELFF.

Many counts were recorded for this clonotype. The chain combines TRBV12-3 or TRBV12-4 with TRBJ1-2; TRBD1 aligns across 7 bases. J lost 4 bases, V lost 2 bases, and 1 base had no gene match. The CDR3 consists of 13 residues. For the CDR3, the DNA is TGTGCCAGCAGTTTAAACAGGGGCTATGGCTACACCTTC. Amino acids: CASSLNRGYGYTF.

The chain links TRBV6-5 to TRBJ1-1, with a possible D match to TRBD1 (5 bases). The germline V gene has CDR1 MNHEY and CDR2 SVGAGI. The CDR3 runs to 14 residues. The germline V and J ends were trimmed by 0 bases and 0 bases, with 5 bases remaining between them. CDR3 nucleotide sequence: TGTGCCAGCAGTTACTCAGGGGTGAACACTGAAGCTTTCTTT. Translated, it gives CASSYSGVNTEAFF.

The table lists this clonotype with many counts. V and J are TRBV15 and TRBJ1-1, with D unclear. V was shortened by 3 bases and J by 4 bases, with 15 bases between the two germline ends. The germline CDR1 and CDR2 sequences are LNHNV and YYDKDF (reference sequence). This CDR3 contains 15 residues. In nucleotides, the CDR3 is TGTGCCACCAGCAGCGACACAGAGGTTCGCACTGAAGCTTTCTTT. Residues: CATSSDTEVRTEAFF.

This clonotype was seen repeatedly, ten times or more. The rearrangement uses TRBV14 and TRBJ2-7; D is ambiguous. Per the germline V gene, CDR1 is SGHDN and CDR2 is FVKESK. V shed 1 base and J shed 6 bases, with 7 bases lying between them. The CDR3 runs to 12 residues. The CDR3 DNA reads as TGTGCCAGCAGCCAAGCTTTCACCGAGCAGTACTTC. This translates into CASSQAFTEQYF.